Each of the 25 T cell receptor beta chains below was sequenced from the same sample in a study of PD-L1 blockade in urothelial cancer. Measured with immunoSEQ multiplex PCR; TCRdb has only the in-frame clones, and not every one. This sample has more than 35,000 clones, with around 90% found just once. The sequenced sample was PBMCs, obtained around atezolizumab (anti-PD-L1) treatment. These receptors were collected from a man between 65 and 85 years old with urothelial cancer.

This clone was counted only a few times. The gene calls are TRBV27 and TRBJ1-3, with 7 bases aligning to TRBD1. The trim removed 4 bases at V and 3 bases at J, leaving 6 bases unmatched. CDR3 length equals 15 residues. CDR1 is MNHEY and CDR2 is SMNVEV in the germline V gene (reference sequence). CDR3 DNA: TGTGCCAGCAGTTCAGGGGGTCCGTATGGAAACACCATATATTTT. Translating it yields CASSSGGPYGNTIYF.

The CDR3 is CASSNTSGSYNEQFF. The CDR3, as DNA: TGTGCCAGTAGTAACACTAGCGGGTCCTACAATGAGCAGTTCTTC. The chain combines TRBV19 with TRBJ2-1, with 9 bases that match TRBD2. The CDR3 sequence is 15 residues long. The trim removed 4 bases at V and 1 base at J, leaving 2 bases unmatched. Germline CDR1 LNHDA, CDR2 SQIVND (reference sequence).

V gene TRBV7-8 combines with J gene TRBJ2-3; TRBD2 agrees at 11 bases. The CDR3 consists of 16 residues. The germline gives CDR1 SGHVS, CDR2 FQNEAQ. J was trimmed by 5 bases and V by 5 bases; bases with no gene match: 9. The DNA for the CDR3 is TGTGCCAGCAGCCCGATACTAGCGGGAGCCGGAGATACGCAGTATTTT. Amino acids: CASSPILAGAGDTQYF.

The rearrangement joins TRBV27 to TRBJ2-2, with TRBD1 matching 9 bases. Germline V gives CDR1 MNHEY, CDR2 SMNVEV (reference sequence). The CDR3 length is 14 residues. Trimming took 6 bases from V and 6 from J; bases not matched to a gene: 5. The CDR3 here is CASRRDRVPGELFF. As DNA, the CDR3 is TGTGCCAGCAGGCGGGACAGGGTCCCCGGGGAGCTGTTTTTT.

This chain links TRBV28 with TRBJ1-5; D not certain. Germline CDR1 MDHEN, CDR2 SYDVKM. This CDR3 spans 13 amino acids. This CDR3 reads CVSGRFPGQPQHF. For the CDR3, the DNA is TGTGTCTCGGGAAGGTTCCCCGGCCAGCCCCAGCATTTT.

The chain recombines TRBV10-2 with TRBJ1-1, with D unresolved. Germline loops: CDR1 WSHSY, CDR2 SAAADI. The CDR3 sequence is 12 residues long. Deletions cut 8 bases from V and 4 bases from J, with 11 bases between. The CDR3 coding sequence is TGCGCCAGCCTGGGAGGAGTCACTGAAGCTTTCTTT. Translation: CASLGGVTEAFF.

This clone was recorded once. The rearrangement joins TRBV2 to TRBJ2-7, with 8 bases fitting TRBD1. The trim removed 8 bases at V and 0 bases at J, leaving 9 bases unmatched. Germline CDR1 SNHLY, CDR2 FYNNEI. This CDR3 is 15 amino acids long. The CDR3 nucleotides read TGTGCCAGCCACCCGCCAGGGGGCTCCTCCTACGAGCAGTACTTC. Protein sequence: CASHPPGGSSYEQYF.

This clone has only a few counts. CDR3 bases: TGTGCCAGCAGCGTAGCCGGGACAGTGGCCTACGAGCAGTACTTC. This translates into CASSVAGTVAYEQYF. The V gene is TRBV9, the J gene TRBJ2-7, with TRBD1 matching 7 bases. The V and J ends lost 0 bases and 2 bases, in that order; junction bases with no gene match: 5. Looked up from germline, CDR1 is SGDLS and CDR2 is YYNGEE. This CDR3 spans 15 amino acids.

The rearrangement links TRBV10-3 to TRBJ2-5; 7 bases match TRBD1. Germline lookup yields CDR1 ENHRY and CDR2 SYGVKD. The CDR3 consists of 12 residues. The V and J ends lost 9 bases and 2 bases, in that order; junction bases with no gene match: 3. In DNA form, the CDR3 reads TGTGCCATTTCGACAGGGCAAGAGACCCAGTACTTC. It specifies CAISTGQETQYF.

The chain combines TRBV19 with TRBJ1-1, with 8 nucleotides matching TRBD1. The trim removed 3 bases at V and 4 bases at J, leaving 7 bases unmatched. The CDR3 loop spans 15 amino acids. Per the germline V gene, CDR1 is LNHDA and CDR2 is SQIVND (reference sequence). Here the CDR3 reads CASSIALQGGTEAFF. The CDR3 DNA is TGTGCCAGTAGTATTGCCCTACAGGGGGGCACTGAAGCTTTCTTT.

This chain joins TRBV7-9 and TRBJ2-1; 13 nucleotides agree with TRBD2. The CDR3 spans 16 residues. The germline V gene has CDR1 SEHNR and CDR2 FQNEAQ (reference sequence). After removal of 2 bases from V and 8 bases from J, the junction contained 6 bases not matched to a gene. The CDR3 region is CASSLLRTSGSDEQFF. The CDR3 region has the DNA TGTGCCAGCAGCTTATTGAGGACTAGCGGGAGCGATGAGCAGTTCTTC.

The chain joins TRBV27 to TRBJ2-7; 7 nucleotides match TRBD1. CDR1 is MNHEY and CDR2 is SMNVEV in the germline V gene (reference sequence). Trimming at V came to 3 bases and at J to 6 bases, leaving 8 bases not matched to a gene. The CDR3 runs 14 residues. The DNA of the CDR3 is TGTGCCAGCAGTTTGGGTTCGACAGGGATCGAGCAGTACTTC. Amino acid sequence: CASSLGSTGIEQYF.

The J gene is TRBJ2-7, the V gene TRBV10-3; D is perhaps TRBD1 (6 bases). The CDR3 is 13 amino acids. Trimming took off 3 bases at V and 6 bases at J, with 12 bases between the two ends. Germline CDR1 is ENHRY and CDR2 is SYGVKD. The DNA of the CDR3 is TGTGCCATCAGTGACCCAACAGGGTCCGAGCAGTACTTC. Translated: CAISDPTGSEQYF.

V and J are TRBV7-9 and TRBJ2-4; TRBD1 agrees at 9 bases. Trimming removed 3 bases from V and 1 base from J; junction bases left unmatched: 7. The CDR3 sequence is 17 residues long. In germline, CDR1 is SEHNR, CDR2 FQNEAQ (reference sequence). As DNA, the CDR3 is TGTGCCAGCAGCTTGGGGGACAGGGCGCTGGCCAAAAACATTCAGTACTTC. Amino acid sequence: CASSLGDRALAKNIQYF.

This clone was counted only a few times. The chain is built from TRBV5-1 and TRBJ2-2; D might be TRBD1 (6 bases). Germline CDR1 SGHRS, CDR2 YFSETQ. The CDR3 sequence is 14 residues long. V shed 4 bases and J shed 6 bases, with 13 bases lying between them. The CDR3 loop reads CASSIQGSAGELFF. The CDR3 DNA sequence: TGCGCCAGCAGCATACAGGGTTCCGCCGGGGAGCTGTTTTTT.

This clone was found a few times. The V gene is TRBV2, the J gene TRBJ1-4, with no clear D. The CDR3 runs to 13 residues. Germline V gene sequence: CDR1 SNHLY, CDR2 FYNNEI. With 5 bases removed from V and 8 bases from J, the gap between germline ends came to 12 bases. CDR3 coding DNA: TGTGCCAGCAGTACCGTATCGGGGGAAAAACTGTTTTTT. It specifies CASSTVSGEKLFF.

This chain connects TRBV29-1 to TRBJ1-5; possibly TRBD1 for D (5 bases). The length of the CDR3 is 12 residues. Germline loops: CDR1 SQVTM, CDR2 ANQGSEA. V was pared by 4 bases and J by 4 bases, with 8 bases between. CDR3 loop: CSVVSGNQPQHF. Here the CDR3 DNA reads TGCAGCGTTGTGTCAGGGAATCAGCCCCAGCATTTT.

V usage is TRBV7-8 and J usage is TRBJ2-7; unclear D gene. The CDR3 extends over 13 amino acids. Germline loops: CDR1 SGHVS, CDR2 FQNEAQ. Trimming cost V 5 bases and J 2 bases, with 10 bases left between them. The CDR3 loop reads CASSPRPPYEQYF. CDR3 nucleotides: TGTGCCAGCAGCCCTAGGCCCCCCTACGAGCAGTACTTC.

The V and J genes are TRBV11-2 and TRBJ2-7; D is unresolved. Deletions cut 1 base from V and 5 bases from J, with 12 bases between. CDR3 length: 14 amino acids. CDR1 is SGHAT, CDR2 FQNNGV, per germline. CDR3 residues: CASSLVSRSNEQYF. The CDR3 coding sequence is TGTGCCAGCAGCTTAGTGAGCAGGTCTAACGAGCAGTACTTC.

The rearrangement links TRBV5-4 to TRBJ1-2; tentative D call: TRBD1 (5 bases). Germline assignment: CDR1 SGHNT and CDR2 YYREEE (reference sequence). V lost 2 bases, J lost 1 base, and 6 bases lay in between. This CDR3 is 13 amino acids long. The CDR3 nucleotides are TGTGCCAGCAGCTTAAGGGGTAACTATGGCTACACCTTC. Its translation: CASSLRGNYGYTF.

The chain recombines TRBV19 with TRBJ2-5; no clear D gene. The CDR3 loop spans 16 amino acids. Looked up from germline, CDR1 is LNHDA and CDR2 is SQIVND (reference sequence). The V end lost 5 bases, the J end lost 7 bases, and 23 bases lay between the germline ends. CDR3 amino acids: CASSLLPSPATGTQYF. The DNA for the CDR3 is TGTGCCAGTAGTTTACTACCATCCCCCGCCACCGGGACCCAGTACTTC. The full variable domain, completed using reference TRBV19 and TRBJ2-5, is DGGITQSPKYLFRKEGQNVTLSCEQNLNHDAMYWYRQDPGQGLRLIYYSQIVNDFQKGDIAEGYSVSREKKESFPLTVTSAQKNPTAFYLCASSLLPSPATGTQYFGPGTRLLVL.

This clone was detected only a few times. The CDR3 DNA sequence: TGTGCCAGCAGCCTCGTTAGAGAAGCTTTCTTT. This translates into CASSLVREAFF. This chain connects TRBV7-9 to TRBJ1-1, with D unclear. The CDR3 is 11 residues long. V was pared by 5 bases and J by 8 bases, with 9 bases between. From germline, CDR1 is SEHNR and CDR2 FQNEAQ (reference sequence).

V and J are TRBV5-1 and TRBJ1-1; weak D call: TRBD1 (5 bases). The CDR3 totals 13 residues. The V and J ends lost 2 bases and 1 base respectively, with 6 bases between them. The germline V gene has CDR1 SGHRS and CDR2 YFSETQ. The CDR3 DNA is TGCGCCAGCAGCTTCCAGGGGAACACTGAAGCTTTCTTT. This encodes CASSFQGNTEAFF.

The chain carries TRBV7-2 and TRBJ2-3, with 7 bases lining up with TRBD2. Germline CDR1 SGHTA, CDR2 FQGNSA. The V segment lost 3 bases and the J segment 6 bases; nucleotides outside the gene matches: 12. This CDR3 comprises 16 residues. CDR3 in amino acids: CASSLDASGWTDTQYF. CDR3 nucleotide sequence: TGTGCCAGCAGCTTGGACGCTAGCGGTTGGACTGATACGCAGTATTTT. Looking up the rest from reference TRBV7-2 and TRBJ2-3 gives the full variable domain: GAGVSQSPSNKVTEKGKDVELRCDPISGHTALYWYRQSLGQGLEFLIYFQGNSAPDKSGLPSDRFSAERTGGSVSTLTIQRTQQEDSAVYLCASSLDASGWTDTQYFGPGTRLTVL.

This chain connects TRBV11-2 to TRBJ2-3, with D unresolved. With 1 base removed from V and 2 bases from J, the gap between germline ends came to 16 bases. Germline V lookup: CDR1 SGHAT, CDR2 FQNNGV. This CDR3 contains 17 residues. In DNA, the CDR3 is TGTGCCAGCAGCTTAGGCCCCCACACTATTATCACAGATACGCAGTATTTT. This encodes CASSLGPHTIITDTQYF.